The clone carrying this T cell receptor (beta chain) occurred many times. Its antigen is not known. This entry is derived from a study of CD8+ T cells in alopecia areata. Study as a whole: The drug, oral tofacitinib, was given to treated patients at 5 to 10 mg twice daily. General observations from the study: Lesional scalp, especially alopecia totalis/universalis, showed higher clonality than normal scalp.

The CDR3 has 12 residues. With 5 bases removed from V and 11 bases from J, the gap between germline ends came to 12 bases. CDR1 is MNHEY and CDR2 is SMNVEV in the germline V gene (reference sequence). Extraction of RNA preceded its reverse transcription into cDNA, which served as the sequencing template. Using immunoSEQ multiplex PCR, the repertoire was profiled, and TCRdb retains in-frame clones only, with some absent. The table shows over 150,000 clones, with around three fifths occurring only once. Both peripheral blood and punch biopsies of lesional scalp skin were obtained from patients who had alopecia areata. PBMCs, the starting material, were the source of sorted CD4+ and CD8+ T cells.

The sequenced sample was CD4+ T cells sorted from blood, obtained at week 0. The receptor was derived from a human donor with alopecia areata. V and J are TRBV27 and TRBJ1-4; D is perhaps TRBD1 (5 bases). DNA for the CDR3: TGTGCCAGCAGTGGGACGGGGGGGAAACTGTTTTTT. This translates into CASSGTGGKLFF. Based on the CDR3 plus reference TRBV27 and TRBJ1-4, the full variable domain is EAQVTQNPRYLITVTGKKLTVTCSQNMNHEYMSWYRQDPGLGLRQIYYSMNVEVTDKGDVPEGYKVSRKEKRNFPLILESPSPNQTSLYFCASSGTGGKLFFGSGTQLSVL.